This TCR beta chain was recovered during a study of blood T cell repertoires in COVID-19. Study as a whole: From T cells, B-cell-depleted T cells, or PBMCs came the material, which was cDNA or gDNA.

V gave up 4 bases and J gave up 2 bases; unmatched junction bases: 2. CDR1 and CDR2 (germline): MNHEY, SVGEGT. The CDR3 spans 13 residues. As handled by the study authors: Cell counts per sample came from amplifying reference gene primers. Method: immunoSEQ multiplex PCR; TCRdb's copy keeps in-frame clones and lacks some. V and J calls and clone size follow that table, whereas D and trimming were derived from the DNA. Of more than 35,000 clones listed, roughly 84% are singletons. The rearrangement joins TRBV6-2 or TRBV6-3 to TRBJ2-7; 7 bases match TRBD1. The receptor was isolated from a man aged 70-80 years with active COVID-19. What was sequenced was peripheral blood. The CDR3 nucleotides are TGTGCCAGCAGTTGGGACAGCCCCTACGAGCAGTACTTC. Its translation is CASSWDSPYEQYF.